The subject of this entry is one TCR beta chain. Its antigen is unknown. Blood samples, whole and unsorted for T cells, yielded the isolated total RNA. Per individual sample, eight separate reactions were used to make cDNA. Reprocessing the 5' RACE reads, TCRdb reports a single entry for every CDR3 protein and omits DNA. The table lists roughly 160,000 distinct CDR3 sequences, with 2.4% in the top ten. This sample is part of a study of monozygotic twins with inflammatory bowel disease. Overall study findings and caveats: Researchers reported no repertoire similarity difference between concordant and discordant twins, possibly from limited power.

Sequencing was carried out using blood. The receptor comes from a human donor with ulcerative colitis or Crohn's disease, or a healthy co-twin of an affected twin (not recorded which).

This CDR3 is CASSYLRADTGELFF. This chain links TRBV6-2 or TRBV6-3 with TRBJ2-2; TCRdb's assignment of TRBD2 cannot be checked, as there is no DNA. The CDR3 sequence is 15 residues long. The germline gives CDR1 MNHEY, CDR2 SVGEGT.